The 17 T cell receptor beta chains below were found in one sample sequenced in a study of cytomegalovirus exposure and HLA in healthy donors. PCR primers comprised 60 Vbeta and 13 Jbeta primers. The method was immunoSEQ multiplex PCR; TCRdb's version includes in-frame clones alone and lacks a portion of them. The sample has 70,000 to 80,000 clones, 78% seen once. The specimen was PBMCs. The receptors here all came from a woman in her forties in good health and CMV-seropositive.

On this clone: A far larger clone is only one base removed, so a read error is likely. V gene TRBV5-1 combines with J gene TRBJ1-3; 8 positions agree with TRBD1. The CDR3 loop spans 16 amino acids. The junction had 10 bases not matched to a gene; V was cut back by 4 bases and J by 4 bases. From germline, CDR1 is SGHRS and CDR2 YFSETQ. The CDR3 DNA reads as TGCGCCAGCAGCGGCCCGGGACAGGCGTCCGGAAACACCATATATTTT. This sequence encodes CASSGPGQASGNTIYF. Full variable domain (remainder filled in from reference TRBV5-1 and TRBJ1-3): KAGVTQTPRYLIKTRGQQVTLSCSPISGHRSVSWYQQTPGQGLQFLFEYFSETQRNKGNFPGRFSGRQFSNSRSEMNVSTLELGDSALYLCASSGPGQASGNTIYFGEGSWLTVV.

The chain joins TRBV5-1 to TRBJ1-5, with TRBD1 matching over 8 bases. V lost 4 bases, J lost 6 bases, and 9 bases stayed unmatched. Germline V gene data show CDR1 as SGHRS and CDR2 as YFSETQ. The CDR3 covers 15 residues. CDR3 region: CASSPGQGLGQPQHF. The CDR3 DNA reads TGCGCCAGCAGCCCCGGACAGGGATTAGGTCAGCCCCAGCATTTT.

V gene TRBV28 combines with J gene TRBJ2-3; tentative D call: TRBD2 (5 bases). Germline V lookup: CDR1 MDHEN, CDR2 SYDVKM. V was clipped by 5 bases and J by 4 bases, with 16 bases between them. There are 15 residues in the CDR3. CDR3 amino acids: CASSTRTRGSDTQYF. CDR3 coding DNA: TGTGCCAGCAGTACTAGGACCCGTGGCTCAGATACGCAGTATTTT.

The chain links TRBV27 to TRBJ1-5; D is possibly TRBD1 (6 bases). The CDR3 totals 14 residues. CDR1 and CDR2 (germline): MNHEY, SMNVEV (reference sequence). Trimming stripped 8 bases from V and 4 bases from J, with 15 bases between. Here the CDR3 DNA reads TGTGCCAGCGCGATACAGGGTCCAAATCAGCCCCAGCATTTT. Its translation: CASAIQGPNQPQHF.

V is TRBV9 and J is TRBJ2-5; D gene ambiguous. The germline V gene encodes CDR1 SGDLS and CDR2 YYNGEE. Trimming took off 3 bases at V and 4 bases at J, with 4 bases between the two ends. CDR3 length: 11 residues. CDR3 sequence: CASSARETQYF. DNA for the CDR3: TGTGCCAGCAGCGCTCGAGAGACCCAGTACTTC. The full variable domain, rest sourced from reference TRBV9 and TRBJ2-5, is DSGVTQTPKHLITATGQRVTLRCSPRSGDLSVYWYQQSLDQGLQFLIQYYNGEERAKGNILERFSAQQFPDLHSELNLSSLELGDSALYFCASSARETQYFGPGTRLLVL.

The chain carries TRBV5-4 and TRBJ2-2; TRBD1 matches at 7 bases. From germline, CDR1 is SGHNT and CDR2 YYREEE (reference sequence). The J segment lost 3 bases and the V segment lost 4 bases, leaving 6 bases of the junction unmatched. CDR3 length equals 15 residues. CDR3 loop: CASSLRGTDTGELFF. In nucleotides, the CDR3 is TGTGCCAGCAGCCTACGAGGGACAGACACCGGGGAGCTGTTTTTT.

The count of this clone is one. The CDR3 loop reads CASSFQARETQYF. In DNA, the CDR3 is TGTGCCAGTAGTTTTCAAGCTCGGGAGACCCAGTACTTC. The chain is built from TRBV19 and TRBJ2-5; D unclear. The CDR3 runs 13 residues. The V gene's germline CDR1 is LNHDA and CDR2 SQIVND (reference sequence). The V gene lost 5 bases and the J gene lost 5 bases, with 12 bases spanning the gap.

The chain has TRBV7-2 and TRBJ1-3, with 7 positions matching TRBD1. CDR3 length: 16 amino acids. Germline CDR1 is SGHTA and CDR2 is FQGNSA. The V segment lost 7 bases and the J segment 0 bases; nucleotides outside the gene matches: 9. The CDR3 loop is CASNLGGSNSGNTIYF. Written as DNA, the CDR3 is TGTGCCAGCAATCTAGGGGGCTCCAACTCTGGAAACACCATATATTTT.

The count of this clone is one. This chain uses TRBV6-1 with TRBJ1-4; D ambiguous. The CDR3 is 12 amino acids. In germline, CDR1 is MNHNS, CDR2 SASEGT. Deletions cut 10 bases from V and 6 bases from J, with 12 bases between. This CDR3 reads CAILGIDEKLFF. The DNA of the CDR3 is TGTGCCATCCTGGGCATAGATGAAAAACTGTTTTTT.

J is TRBJ1-1 and V is TRBV11-2, with D unresolved. The CDR3 loop spans 13 amino acids. From germline, CDR1 is SGHAT and CDR2 FQNNGV. The ends were cut back, 1 base at V and 1 base at J, with 4 bases in the middle. The CDR3 bases are TGTGCCAGCAGCTTAGTGCGGAACACTGAAGCTTTCTTT. It encodes CASSLVRNTEAFF.

This rearrangement joins TRBV6-1 to TRBJ1-1, with a weak D call TRBD1 (6 bases). The V gene's germline CDR1 is MNHNS and CDR2 SASEGT. V dropped 3 bases and J dropped 1 base, with 12 bases sitting between them. The CDR3 is 15 residues long. CDR3 DNA sequence: TGTGCCAGCAGTGACTCAGGGGACCCGAACACTGAAGCTTTCTTT. Amino acids: CASSDSGDPNTEAFF.

J is TRBJ1-2 and V is TRBV9; weak D call: TRBD1 (6 bases). CDR3 size: 16 residues. The V and J ends lost 1 base and 3 bases respectively, with 16 bases between them. The germline gives CDR1 SGDLS, CDR2 YYNGEE. CDR3 protein: CASSVTSQGSHYGYTF. In DNA form, the CDR3 reads TGTGCCAGCAGCGTAACATCGCAGGGGTCGCACTATGGCTACACCTTC.

This clone was seen a single time. This chain connects TRBV9 to TRBJ1-1; D remains unclear. CDR1 and CDR2 from the germline V gene are SGDLS and YYNGEE. The CDR3 covers 13 residues. Trimming took 3 bases from V and 4 from J, leaving 10 bases between them. The CDR3 is CASSGHGSTEAFF. Here the CDR3 DNA reads TGTGCCAGCAGCGGGCACGGGAGCACTGAAGCTTTCTTT.

CDR3 region: CAITTGGETQYF. Written as DNA, the CDR3 is TGTGCCATCACAACAGGCGGAGAGACCCAGTACTTC. The chain joins TRBV2 to TRBJ2-5, with D possibly TRBD1 on 5 matching bases. From germline, CDR1 is SNHLY and CDR2 FYNNEI. Trimming cost V 10 bases and J 4 bases, with 13 bases left between them. This CDR3 contains 12 residues.

This chain joins TRBV18 and TRBJ1-2, with D hard to call. CDR1 and CDR2 (germline): KGHSH, LQKENI. This CDR3 contains 14 residues. V dropped 3 bases and J dropped 6 bases, with 14 bases sitting between them. The CDR3 loop reads CASSPSVREDGYTF. The CDR3 DNA reads TGTGCCAGCTCACCCTCGGTAAGGGAGGATGGCTACACCTTC.

This rearrangement joins TRBV7-9 to TRBJ1-2; D is possibly TRBD1 (5 bases). CDR3 size: 14 residues. Germline V gene data show CDR1 as SEHNR and CDR2 as FQNEAQ (reference sequence). V lost 5 bases, J lost 4 bases, and 14 bases lay in between. Here the CDR3 reads CASSVDSPVYGYTF. DNA of the CDR3: TGTGCCAGCAGCGTCGACAGTCCCGTCTATGGCTACACCTTC.

V and J are TRBV29-1 and TRBJ2-5; 7 bases align to TRBD2. V gave up 6 bases and J gave up 4 bases; unmatched junction bases: 5. The CDR3 length is 12 residues. Germline V gives CDR1 SQVTM, CDR2 ANQGSEA. CDR3 DNA sequence: TGCAGCGTAGGGTGGGAGGGAGAGACCCAGTACTTC. This encodes CSVGWEGETQYF.